The 3 T cell receptor beta chains below come from one sample, sequenced in a study of cytomegalovirus exposure and HLA in healthy donors. Researchers ran the PCR with 60 Vbeta and 13 Jbeta primers. This table comes from immunoSEQ multiplex PCR, and its TCRdb copy is limited to in-frame clones, with some not included. Among roughly 200,000 clones listed, about four fifths were seen once. The sequenced material came from PBMCs. These receptors were taken from a female donor in good health and CMV-seronegative.

The chain has TRBV29-1 and TRBJ2-5; 8 positions agree with TRBD2. The CDR3 has 14 amino acids. Germline CDR1 and CDR2: SQVTM and ANQGSEA. V shed 7 bases, J shed 11 bases, and the junction held 18 bases outside the gene matches. The CDR3, as DNA: TGCAGCGCCAGACAGGCGGACGGGGGGGGTGAGCAGTACTTC. It encodes CSARQADGGGEQYF.

The rearrangement joins TRBV7-9 to TRBJ1-6; D is ambiguous. V dropped 2 bases and J dropped 12 bases, with 11 bases sitting between them. The germline CDR1 and CDR2 sequences are SEHNR and FQNEAQ (reference sequence). The CDR3 spans 13 residues. The CDR3 DNA reads as TGTGCCAGCAGCTTATCGGAGGTGGGACCCCTCCACTTT. It specifies CASSLSEVGPLHF.

This sequence joins TRBV14 and TRBJ2-2; D is unresolved. The CDR3 runs to 14 residues. V shed 2 bases and J shed 6 bases, with 10 bases lying between them. Germline loops: CDR1 SGHDN, CDR2 FVKESK. The DNA for the CDR3 is TGTGCCAGCAGCCAACTCCTAGACCCCGGGGAGCTGTTTTTT. This gives the protein CASSQLLDPGELFF.